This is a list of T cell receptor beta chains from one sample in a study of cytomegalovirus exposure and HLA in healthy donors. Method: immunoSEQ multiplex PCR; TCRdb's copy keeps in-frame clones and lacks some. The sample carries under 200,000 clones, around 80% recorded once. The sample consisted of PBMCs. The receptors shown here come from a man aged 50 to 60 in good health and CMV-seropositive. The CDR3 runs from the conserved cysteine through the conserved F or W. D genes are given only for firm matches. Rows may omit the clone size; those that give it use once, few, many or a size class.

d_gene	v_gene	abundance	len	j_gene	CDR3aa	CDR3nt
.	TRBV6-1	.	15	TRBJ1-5	CASSEAIGGLRPQHF	TGTGCCAGCAGTGAAGCGATCGGCGGGTTGAGGCCCCAGCATTTT
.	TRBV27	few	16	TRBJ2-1	CASSLWASRSYNEQFF	TGTGCCAGCAGTTTATGGGCCAGCCGCTCCTACAATGAGCAGTTCTTC
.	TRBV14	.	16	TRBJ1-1	CASSQDLAGVGTEAFF	TGTGCCAGCAGCCAAGATCTCGCAGGGGTAGGAACTGAAGCTTTCTTT
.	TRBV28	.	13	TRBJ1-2	CASSLTGNYGYTF	TGTGCCAGCAGTTTAACGGGGAACTATGGCTACACCTTC
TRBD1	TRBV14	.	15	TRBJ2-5	CASSPRTGGIETQYF	TGTGCCAGCAGCCCAAGGACAGGAGGCATAGAGACCCAGTACTTC
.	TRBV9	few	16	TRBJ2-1	CASSVDGRKGSNEQFF	TGTGCCAGCAGCGTAGATGGGCGCAAAGGGAGCAATGAGCAGTTCTTC
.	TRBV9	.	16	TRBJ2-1	CASSAEGDLGYNEQFF	TGTGCCAGCAGCGCCGAGGGGGATCTCGGCTACAATGAGCAGTTCTTC
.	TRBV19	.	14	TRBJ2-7	CASRTGQYSYEQYF	TGTGCCAGTAGAACAGGGCAATACTCCTACGAGCAGTACTTC
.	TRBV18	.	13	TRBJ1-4	CASSPGMGEKLFF	TGTGCCAGCTCACCTGGAATGGGCGAAAAACTGTTTTTT
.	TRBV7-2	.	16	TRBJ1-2	CASSMTSRGGWAGYTF	TGTGCCAGCAGCATGACGTCTCGGGGAGGGTGGGCTGGCTACACCTTC
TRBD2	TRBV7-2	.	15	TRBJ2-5	CASSLARTSLETQYF	TGTGCCAGCAGCTTAGCCAGGACTAGCTTAGAGACCCAGTACTTC
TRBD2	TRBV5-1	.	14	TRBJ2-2	CASSWGTSGRELFF	TGCGCCAGCAGCTGGGGGACTAGCGGGAGGGAGCTGTTTTTT
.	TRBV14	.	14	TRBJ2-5	CASSQEVHGETQYF	TGTGCCAGCAGCCAAGAGGTCCACGGGGAGACCCAGTACTTC
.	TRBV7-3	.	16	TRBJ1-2	CSSSLNGGAGDYGYTF	TGTTCCAGCAGCTTAAACGGGGGGGCCGGGGACTATGGCTACACCTTC
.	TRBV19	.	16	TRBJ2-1	CASSSQGASSYNEQFF	TGTGCCAGTAGTTCACAGGGCGCCAGCTCCTACAATGAGCAGTTCTTC
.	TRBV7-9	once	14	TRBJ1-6	CASSLAQVNSPLHF	TGTGCCAGCAGCTTAGCACAGGTTAATTCACCCCTCCACTTT
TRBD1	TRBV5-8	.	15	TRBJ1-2	CASSWDRTGNYGYTF	TGTGCCAGCAGCTGGGATCGGACAGGGAACTATGGCTACACCTTC
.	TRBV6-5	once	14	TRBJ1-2	CASSYSGAAIGYTF	TGTGCCAGCAGTTACTCTGGGGCAGCCATTGGCTACACCTTC
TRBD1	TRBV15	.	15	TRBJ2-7	CATSGQRQGAYEQYF	TGTGCCACCAGCGGCCAGAGACAGGGGGCATACGAGCAGTACTTC
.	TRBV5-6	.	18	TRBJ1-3	CASSLAKEGSVSGNTIYF	TGTGCCAGCAGCTTGGCCAAGGAGGGGTCGGTCTCTGGAAACACCATATATTTT
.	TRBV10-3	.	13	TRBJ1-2	CATQPGQLYGYTF	TGTGCCACCCAACCGGGACAACTGTATGGCTACACCTTC
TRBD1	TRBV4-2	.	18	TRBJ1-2	CASNQDFRVGQGSRGYTF	TGTGCCAGCAACCAAGACTTCCGAGTGGGACAGGGAAGTCGCGGCTACACCTTC
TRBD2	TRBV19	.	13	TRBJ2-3	CATRLASTDTQYF	TGTGCCACGAGACTAGCGAGCACAGATACGCAGTATTTT
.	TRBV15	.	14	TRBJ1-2	CATSRDYNGHGYTF	TGTGCCACCAGCAGAGATTATAATGGGCATGGCTACACCTTC
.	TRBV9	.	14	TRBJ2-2	CASSVWSNTGELFF	TGTGCCAGCAGCGTCTGGAGTAACACCGGGGAGCTGTTTTTT
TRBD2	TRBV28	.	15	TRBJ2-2	CASFRTSGYTGELFF	TGTGCCAGCTTTCGGACTAGCGGATACACCGGGGAGCTGTTTTTT
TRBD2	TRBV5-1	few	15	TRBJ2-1	CASSPWAGELNEQFF	TGCGCCAGCAGCCCTTGGGCGGGGGAATTAAATGAGCAGTTCTTC
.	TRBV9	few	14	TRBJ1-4	CASSVGEGVGKLFF	TGTGCCAGCAGCGTAGGGGAGGGAGTTGGAAAACTGTTTTTT
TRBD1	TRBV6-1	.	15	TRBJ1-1	CASGDRLNRVTEAFF	TGTGCCAGCGGGGACAGGTTAAATCGGGTGACTGAAGCTTTCTTT
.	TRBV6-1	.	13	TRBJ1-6	CASSEARNSPLHF	TGTGCCAGCAGTGAAGCGCGTAATTCACCCCTCCACTTT
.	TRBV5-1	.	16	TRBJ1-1	CASSLGGDSVATEAFF	TGCGCCAGCAGCTTGGGAGGCGACAGCGTGGCGACTGAAGCTTTCTTT
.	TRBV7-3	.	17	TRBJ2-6	CASSSRSILSGANVLTF	TGTGCCAGCAGCTCTCGGAGCATCCTCTCTGGGGCCAACGTCCTGACTTTC
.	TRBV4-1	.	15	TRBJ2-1	CASSQRDSSYNEQFF	TGCGCCAGCAGCCAGAGGGACTCCTCCTACAATGAGCAGTTCTTC
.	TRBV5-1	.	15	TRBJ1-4	CASSLTGFQNEKLFF	TGCGCCAGCAGCTTGACAGGCTTTCAGAATGAAAAACTGTTTTTT
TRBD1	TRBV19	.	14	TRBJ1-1	CASSSDRAGTEAFF	TGTGCCAGTAGCTCCGACAGGGCCGGCACTGAAGCTTTCTTT
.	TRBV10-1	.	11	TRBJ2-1	CASSEMGQQFF	TGCGCCAGCAGTGAAATGGGACAACAGTTCTTC
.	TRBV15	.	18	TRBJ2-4	CATSVFKSSDRLKNIQYF	TGTGCCACCAGCGTCTTCAAGAGCTCAGACAGGCTCAAAAACATTCAGTACTTC
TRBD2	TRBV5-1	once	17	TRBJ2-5	CASSLWTSGGIFETQYF	TGCGCCAGCAGCTTATGGACTAGCGGGGGGATCTTCGAGACCCAGTACTTC
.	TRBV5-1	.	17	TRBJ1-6	CASSLEFGGQINSPLHF	TGCGCCAGCAGCTTGGAATTCGGGGGGCAGATTAATTCACCCCTCCACTTT
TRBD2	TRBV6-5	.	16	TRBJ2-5	CASSYIASGPQETQYF	TGTGCCAGCAGTTACATCGCTAGCGGGCCACAAGAGACCCAGTACTTC
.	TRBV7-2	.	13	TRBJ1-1	CASSPDRDRLAFF	TGTGCCAGCAGCCCAGACCGTGACAGACTGGCTTTCTTT
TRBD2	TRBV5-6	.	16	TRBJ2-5	CASSPGVAGVRETQYF	TGTGCCAGCAGCCCCGGGGTAGCGGGAGTCCGAGAGACCCAGTACTTC
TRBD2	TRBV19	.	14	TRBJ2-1	CASRTSGGYNEQFF	TGTGCCAGTAGGACCAGCGGGGGTTACAATGAGCAGTTCTTC
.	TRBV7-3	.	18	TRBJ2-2	CASSLLPGGFANTGELFF	TGTGCCAGCAGCTTATTACCGGGGGGCTTCGCGAACACCGGGGAGCTGTTTTTT
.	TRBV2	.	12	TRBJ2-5	CASESYQETQYF	TGTGCCAGCGAGAGTTACCAAGAGACCCAGTACTTC
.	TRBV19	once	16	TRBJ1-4	CASSKGRTGVNEKLFF	TGTGCCAGTAGTAAGGGTCGAACAGGAGTGAATGAAAAACTGTTTTTT
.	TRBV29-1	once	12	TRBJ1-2	CSVYRVGNGYTF	TGCAGCGTCTACAGGGTAGGAAATGGCTACACCTTC
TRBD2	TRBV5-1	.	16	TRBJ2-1	CASSPTSGVGYNEQFF	TGCGCCAGCAGCCCGACTAGCGGGGTGGGGTACAATGAGCAGTTCTTC
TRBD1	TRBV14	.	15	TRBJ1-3	CASSQGRTGGNTIYF	TGTGCCAGCAGCCAAGGGAGGACAGGCGGAAACACCATATATTTT
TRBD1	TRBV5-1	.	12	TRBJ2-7	CASGGTGHEQYF	TGCGCCAGCGGGGGGACAGGGCACGAGCAGTACTTC
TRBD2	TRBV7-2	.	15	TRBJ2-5	CASRSGLAGGETQYF	TGTGCCAGCAGATCCGGACTAGCGGGAGGAGAGACCCAGTACTTC
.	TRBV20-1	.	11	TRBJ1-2	CSAPTGGGYTF	TGCAGTGCTCCGACGGGCGGGGGCTACACCTTC
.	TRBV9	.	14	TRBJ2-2	CASSVGGTTGELFF	TGTGCCAGCAGCGTAGGCGGCACTACCGGGGAGCTGTTTTTT
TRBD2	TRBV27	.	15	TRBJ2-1	CASSTVSGNFNEQFF	TGTGCCAGCAGTACAGTTAGCGGGAATTTCAATGAGCAGTTCTTC